This T cell receptor (beta chain) was observed in a study of CD8+ T cells in alopecia areata. Study-level points and caveats: Many expanded lesional clones persisted in scalp and blood during tofacitinib treatment.

Notes on this clone: Its specificity is not known.

Treatment in this sample: oral pan-JAK inhibitor, 5-10 mg twice daily. PBMCs served as the source from which CD4+ and CD8+ T cells were sorted. Extraction and reverse transcription of RNA yielded cDNA as the sequencing template. Produced via immunoSEQ multiplex PCR; TCRdb's table is partial and in-frame only. The table includes more than 90,000 clones, approximately 52% detected once. This clonotype was sampled from a human donor with alopecia areata. The specimen was CD8+ T cells sorted from blood, collected at week 4, from a patient treated with tofacitinib.

CDR3 protein: CSVEDWGNVDGYTF. The CDR3, as DNA: TGCAGCGTTGAAGATTGGGGGAACGTCGATGGCTACACCTTC. The chain has TRBV29-1 and TRBJ1-2; TRBD1 is a possible D gene (5 bases). The CDR3 has 14 residues. With 0 bases removed from V and 6 bases from J, the gap between germline ends came to 14 bases. Germline CDR1 and CDR2: SQVTM and ANQGSEA.